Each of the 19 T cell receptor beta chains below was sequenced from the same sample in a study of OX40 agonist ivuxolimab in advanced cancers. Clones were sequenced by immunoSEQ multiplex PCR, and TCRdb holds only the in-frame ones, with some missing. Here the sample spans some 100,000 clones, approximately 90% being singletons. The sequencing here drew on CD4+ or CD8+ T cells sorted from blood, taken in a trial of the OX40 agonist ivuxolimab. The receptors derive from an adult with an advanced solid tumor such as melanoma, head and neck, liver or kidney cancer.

The chain's CDR3 is CASSLGREGLRREQYF. The CDR3 DNA follows: TGTGCCAGCAGCTTGGGTAGGGAAGGACTACGGAGAGAGCAGTACTTC. The chain carries TRBV5-4 and TRBJ2-7; a possible D gene is TRBD2 (6 bases). CDR1 and CDR2 from the germline V gene are SGHNT and YYREEE (reference sequence). The V gene lost 0 bases and the J gene lost 7 bases, with 20 bases spanning the gap. This CDR3 spans 16 amino acids.

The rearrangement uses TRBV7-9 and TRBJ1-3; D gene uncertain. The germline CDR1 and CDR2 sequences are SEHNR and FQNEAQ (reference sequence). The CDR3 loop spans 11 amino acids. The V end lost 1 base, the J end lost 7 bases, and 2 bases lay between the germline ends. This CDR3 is CASSLDNTIYF. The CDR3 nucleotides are TGTGCCAGCAGCTTAGACAACACCATATATTTT.

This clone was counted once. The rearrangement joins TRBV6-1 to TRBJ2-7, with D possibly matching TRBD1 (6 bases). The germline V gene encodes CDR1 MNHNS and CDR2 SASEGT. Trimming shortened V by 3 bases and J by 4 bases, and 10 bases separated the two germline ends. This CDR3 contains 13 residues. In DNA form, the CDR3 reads TGTGCCAGCAGTGAGCAGGGGCCTTACGAGCAGTACTTC. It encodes CASSEQGPYEQYF.

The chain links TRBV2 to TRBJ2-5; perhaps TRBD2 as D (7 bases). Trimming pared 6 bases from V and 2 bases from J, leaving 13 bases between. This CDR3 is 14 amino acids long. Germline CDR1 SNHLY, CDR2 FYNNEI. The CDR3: CASRGAAGQETQYF. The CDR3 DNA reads TGTGCCAGCAGGGGGGCAGCGGGGCAAGAGACCCAGTACTTC.

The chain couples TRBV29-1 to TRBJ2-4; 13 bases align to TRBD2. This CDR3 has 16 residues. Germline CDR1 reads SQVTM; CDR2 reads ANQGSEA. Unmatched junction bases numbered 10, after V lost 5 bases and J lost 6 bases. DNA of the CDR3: TGCAGCGTTAACGGACTAGCGGGAGTCGTGGGAAACATTCAGTACTTC. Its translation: CSVNGLAGVVGNIQYF.

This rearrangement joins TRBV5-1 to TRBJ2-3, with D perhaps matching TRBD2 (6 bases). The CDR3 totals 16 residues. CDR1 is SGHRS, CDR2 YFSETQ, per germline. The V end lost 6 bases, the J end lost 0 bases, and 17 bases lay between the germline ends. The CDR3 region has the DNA TGCGCCAGCAAAAGTGGAACGGGAGTAAGCACAGATACGCAGTATTTT. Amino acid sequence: CASKSGTGVSTDTQYF.

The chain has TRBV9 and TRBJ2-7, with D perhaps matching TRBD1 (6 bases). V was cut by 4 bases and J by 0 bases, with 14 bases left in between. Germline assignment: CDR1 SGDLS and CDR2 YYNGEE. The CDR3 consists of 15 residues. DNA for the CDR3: TGTGCCAGCAGCCCCCTGGCGGACAGCTCCTACGAGCAGTACTTC. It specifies CASSPLADSSYEQYF.

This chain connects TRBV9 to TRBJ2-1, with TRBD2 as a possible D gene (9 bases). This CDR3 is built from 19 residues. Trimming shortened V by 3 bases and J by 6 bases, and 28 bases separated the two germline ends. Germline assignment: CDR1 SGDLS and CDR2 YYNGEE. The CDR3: CASSATGGSGTSRLNEQFF. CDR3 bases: TGTGCCAGCAGCGCTACAGGGGGTTCCGGGACTAGCAGACTCAATGAGCAGTTCTTC.

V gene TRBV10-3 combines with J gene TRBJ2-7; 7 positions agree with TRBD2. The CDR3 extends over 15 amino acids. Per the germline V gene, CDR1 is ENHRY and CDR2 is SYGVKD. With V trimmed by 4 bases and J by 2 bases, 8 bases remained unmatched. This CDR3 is CAISGSYRGAYEQYF. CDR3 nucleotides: TGTGCCATCAGTGGGAGCTATCGGGGGGCCTACGAGCAGTACTTC.

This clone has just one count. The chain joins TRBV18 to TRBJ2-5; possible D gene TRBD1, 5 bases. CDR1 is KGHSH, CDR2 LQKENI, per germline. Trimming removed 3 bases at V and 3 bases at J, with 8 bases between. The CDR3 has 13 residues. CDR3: CASSPGREETQYF. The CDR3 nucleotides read TGTGCCAGCTCACCGGGCAGGGAAGAGACCCAGTACTTC.

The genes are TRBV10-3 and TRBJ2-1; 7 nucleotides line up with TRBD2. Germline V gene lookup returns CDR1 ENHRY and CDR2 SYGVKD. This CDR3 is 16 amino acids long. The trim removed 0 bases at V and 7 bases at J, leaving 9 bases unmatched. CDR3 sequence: CAISESAGRTGNEQFF. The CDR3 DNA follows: TGTGCCATCAGTGAGTCGGCCGGGAGGACCGGAAATGAGCAGTTCTTC.

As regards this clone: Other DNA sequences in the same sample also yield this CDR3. CDR3 loop: CASSRSQGSSTDTQYF. DNA for the CDR3: TGTGCCAGCAGCCGGAGCCAGGGCTCTAGCACAGATACGCAGTATTTT. The V call is TRBV7-8, the J call TRBJ2-3; D might be TRBD1 (5 bases). Trimming took off 5 bases at V and 0 bases at J, with 15 bases between the two ends. There are 16 residues in the CDR3. Germline lookup yields CDR1 SGHVS and CDR2 FQNEAQ.

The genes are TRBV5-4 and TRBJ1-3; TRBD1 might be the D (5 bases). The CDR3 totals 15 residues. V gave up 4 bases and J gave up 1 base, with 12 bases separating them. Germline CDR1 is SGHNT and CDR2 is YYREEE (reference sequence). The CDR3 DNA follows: TGTGCCAGCAGCAGGGGAGGATTGTCTGGAAACACCATATATTTT. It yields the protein CASSRGGLSGNTIYF.

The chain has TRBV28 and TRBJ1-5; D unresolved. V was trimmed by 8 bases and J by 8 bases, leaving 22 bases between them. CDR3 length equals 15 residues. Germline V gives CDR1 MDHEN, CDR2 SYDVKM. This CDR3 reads CASRPSPRANKPQHF. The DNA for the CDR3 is TGTGCCAGCCGACCCTCCCCCCGGGCCAACAAGCCCCAGCATTTT.

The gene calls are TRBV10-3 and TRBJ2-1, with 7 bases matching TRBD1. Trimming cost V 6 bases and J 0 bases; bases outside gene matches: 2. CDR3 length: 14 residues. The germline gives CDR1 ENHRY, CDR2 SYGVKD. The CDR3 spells CAIRDRSSYNEQFF. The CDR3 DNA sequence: TGTGCCATCAGGGACAGGAGCTCCTACAATGAGCAGTTCTTC.

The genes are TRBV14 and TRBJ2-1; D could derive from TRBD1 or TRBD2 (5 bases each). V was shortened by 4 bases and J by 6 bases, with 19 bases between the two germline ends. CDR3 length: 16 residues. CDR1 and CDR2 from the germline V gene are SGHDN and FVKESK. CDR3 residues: CASSLGWGKVRNEQFF. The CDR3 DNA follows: TGTGCCAGCAGCCTTGGGTGGGGGAAAGTTCGCAATGAGCAGTTCTTC. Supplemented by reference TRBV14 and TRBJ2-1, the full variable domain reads EAGVTQFPSHSVIEKGQTVTLRCDPISGHDNLYWYRRVMGKEIKFLLHFVKESKQDESGMPNNRFLAERTGGTYSTLKVQPAELEDSGVYFCASSLGWGKVRNEQFFGPGTRLTVL.

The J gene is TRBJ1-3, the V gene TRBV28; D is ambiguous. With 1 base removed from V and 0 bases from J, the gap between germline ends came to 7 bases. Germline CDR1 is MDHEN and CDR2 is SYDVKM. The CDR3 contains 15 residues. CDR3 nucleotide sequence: TGTGCCAGCAGTTTATTGTTTGACTCTGGAAACACCATATATTTT. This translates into CASSLLFDSGNTIYF.

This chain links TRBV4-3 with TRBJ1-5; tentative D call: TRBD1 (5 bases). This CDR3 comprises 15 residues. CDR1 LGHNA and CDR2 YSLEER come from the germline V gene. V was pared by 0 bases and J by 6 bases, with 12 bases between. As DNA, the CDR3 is TGCGCCAGCAGCCAAGATGCCCAGGGCGGTCAGCCCCAGCATTTT. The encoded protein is CASSQDAQGGQPQHF.

This CDR3 reads CASSVSGRMGGELFF. CDR3 nucleotides: TGTGCCAGCAGCGTTAGCGGGAGGATGGGCGGGGAGCTGTTTTTT. V gene TRBV7-8 combines with J gene TRBJ2-2; 10 positions match TRBD2. V dropped 5 bases and J dropped 7; count of bases not matched to a gene: 7. From germline, CDR1 is SGHVS and CDR2 FQNEAQ. The CDR3 covers 15 residues.